The 3 T cell receptor beta chains presented below share a single source sample, sequenced in a study of T cells in Graves' hyperthyroidism and ophthalmopathy. Template material for amplifying TCR beta CDR3 regions consisted of RNA transcripts. Using the HTBI primer set, a first-round RT-PCR was run on the TCR CDR3. MiXCR, run by TCRdb on the multiplex PCR reads, gives a single entry per CDR3 protein. Of about 210,000 distinct CDR3 sequences in the sample, roughly 18% are singletons; the top ten hold 50%. Sequencing was carried out using blood. These receptors all stem from a man aged 45-60 years with Graves' hyperthyroidism.

This clonotype was picked up a small number of times. The chain is built from TRBV5-6 and TRBJ1-2; D ambiguous. Germline CDR1 SGHDT, CDR2 YYEEEE. The CDR3 sequence is 11 residues long. V was clipped by 0 bases and J by 6 bases, with 3 bases between them. The CDR3, as DNA: TGTGCCAGCAGCTTGGAGGATGGCTACACCTTC. Translating gives CASSLEDGYTF. The variable domain in full, completed from reference TRBV5-6 and TRBJ1-2, reads DAGVTQSPTHLIKTRGQQVTLRCSPKSGHDTVSWYQQALGQGPQFIFQYYEEEERQRGNFPDRFSGHQFPNYSSELNVNALLLGDSALYLCASSLEDGYTFGSGTRLTVV.

This clonotype showed up many times. The chain combines TRBV24-1 with TRBJ2-7, with 11 positions matching TRBD2. The CDR3 is made up of 16 amino acids. In germline, CDR1 is KGHDR, CDR2 SFDVKD. After removal of 4 bases from V and 6 bases from J, the junction contained 10 bases not matched to a gene. This CDR3 reads CATSDPTSGRGSEQYF. CDR3 bases: TGTGCCACCAGTGACCCTACTAGCGGGAGAGGTTCCGAGCAGTACTTC.

This clonotype appeared many times. This sequence joins TRBV18 and TRBJ2-5; maybe TRBD1 (6 bases). This CDR3 has 14 residues. Germline V gene sequence: CDR1 KGHSH, CDR2 LQKENI. Trimming left V 2 bases short and J 7 bases short, with 14 bases between. In nucleotides, the CDR3 is TGTGCCAGCTCACCAACAGGGCGTGAGGCGACCCAGTACTTC. Its protein is CASSPTGREATQYF.